Below are 27 T cell receptor beta chains sequenced from a single sample in a study of blood T cells in healthy people across ages. The second PCR ran roughly 6 to 11 cycles with a sample-barcoded 5' primer and J-beta primers. Each CDR3 protein is one row after TCRdb ran MiXCR on the 5' RACE reads. This table has approximately 800,000 distinct CDR3 sequences, 62% appearing once. Sequencing was carried out using blood. Receptors originate from a man between 25 and 39 years old in good health.

This clonotype occurred a few times. The J gene is TRBJ2-1, the V gene TRBV4-3; no firm D call. The CDR3 is 15 residues long. Germline V gives CDR1 LGHNA, CDR2 YSLEER. Trimming left V 5 bases short and J 8 bases short, with 19 bases between. The CDR3 nucleotides are TGCGCCAGCAGCAAAGGTTACGCAGTCACGGATGAGCAGTTCTTC. This encodes CASSKGYAVTDEQFF.

This clonotype was observed a few times. The chain has TRBV7-2 and TRBJ2-3; D ambiguous. Per the germline V gene, CDR1 is SGHTA and CDR2 is FQGNSA. The CDR3 loop spans 15 amino acids. V lost 5 bases, J lost 4 bases, and 16 bases lay in between. This CDR3 is CASSTRTGYSDTQYF. The CDR3 coding sequence is TGTGCCAGCAGCACGCGCACCGGGTATTCAGATACGCAGTATTTT.

The V gene is TRBV6-6, the J gene TRBJ1-2; weak D call: TRBD1 (6 bases). The germline V gene encodes CDR1 MNHNY and CDR2 SVGAGI (reference sequence). The CDR3 is made up of 14 amino acids. Trimming cost V 8 bases and J 4 bases, with 17 bases left between them. The CDR3 DNA reads TGTGCCAGCGAAGGAGGGGGTCGGAGCTATGGCTACACCTTC. Amino acids: CASEGGGRSYGYTF.

V is TRBV4-3 and J is TRBJ2-3; perhaps TRBD1 as D (5 bases). The CDR3 has 18 amino acids. Trimming shortened V by 0 bases and J by 2 bases, and 18 bases separated the two germline ends. Germline V gene lookup returns CDR1 LGHNA and CDR2 YSLEER. The CDR3 DNA reads as TGCGCCAGCAGCCAAGATACCGGTGGGGCTGGACACACAGATACGCAGTATTTT. Protein sequence: CASSQDTGGAGHTDTQYF.

This clonotype has a handful of counts. The rearrangement links TRBV27 to TRBJ2-5; D might be TRBD1 or TRBD2, each matching 5 bases. TRBJ2-7 explains the end of the DNA better; the J call may be wrong. CDR1 is MNHEY, CDR2 SMNVEV, per germline (reference sequence). The CDR3 runs 13 residues. CDR3 sequence: CASSYRDGYEQYF. CDR3 DNA: TGTGCCAGCAGTTATCGGGACGGCTACGAGCAGTACTTC.

V gene TRBV20-1 combines with J gene TRBJ1-2; D not resolved. CDR3 length: 15 residues. V lost 5 bases and J lost 6, with 22 bases in between. From germline, CDR1 is DFQATT and CDR2 SNEGSKA (reference sequence). The DNA for the CDR3 is TGCAGTGCTCTAGCCGTTACATGGGAGGTTAATGGCTACACCTTC. Amino acid sequence: CSALAVTWEVNGYTF.

V and J are TRBV18 and TRBJ2-1; the match to TRBD2 covers 9 bases. The CDR3 totals 17 residues. From germline, CDR1 is KGHSH and CDR2 LQKENI. V gave up 1 base and J gave up 7 bases; unmatched junction bases: 11. CDR3 in amino acids: CASSPLVKRGASNEQFF. The CDR3 nucleotides read TGTGCCAGCTCACCACTAGTAAAGCGGGGGGCAAGTAATGAGCAGTTCTTC.

This chain links TRBV9 with TRBJ2-3; the D call may be TRBD1 or TRBD2 (5 bases each). V lost 3 bases to trimming and J lost 2 bases, with 10 bases between them. The germline V gene has CDR1 SGDLS and CDR2 YYNGEE. The CDR3 length is 14 residues. CDR3 DNA sequence: TGTGCCAGCAGCGCGGAGGACAACACAGATACGCAGTATTTT. This gives the protein CASSAEDNTDTQYF.

V and J are TRBV2 and TRBJ2-3; D is uncertain. This CDR3 spans 15 amino acids. Looked up from germline, CDR1 is SNHLY and CDR2 is FYNNEI. V lost 0 bases to trimming and J lost 5 bases, with 12 bases between them. CDR3 nucleotides: TGTGCCAGCAGTGAAGCAACCGGGCGTGGAGATACGCAGTATTTT. Encoded protein: CASSEATGRGDTQYF.

V and J are TRBV30 and TRBJ1-5; D unresolved. In germline, CDR1 is GTSNPN, CDR2 SVGIG (reference sequence). The CDR3 spans 12 residues. Between the trimmed V and J ends, which lost 3 bases and 6 bases, there was a span of 9 bases. The CDR3 DNA reads as TGTGCCTGGAGCGAGTGGGGTCAGCCCCAGCATTTT. It translates to CAWSEWGQPQHF.

The chain joins TRBV7-9 to TRBJ2-1; TRBD2 agrees at 7 bases. This CDR3 has 10 residues. V lost 10 bases and J lost 10; bases outside the gene matches: 4. CDR1 and CDR2 (germline): SEHNR, FQNEAQ (reference sequence). CDR3: CAIETSEQFF. The CDR3 DNA sequence: TGTGCCATCGAGACTAGCGAGCAGTTCTTC.

The table lists this clonotype with a few counts. The gene calls are TRBV28 and TRBJ1-2, with D possibly matching TRBD1 (6 bases). The V end was cut by 9 bases, the J end by 2 bases, with 10 bases between. Germline loops: CDR1 MDHEN, CDR2 SYDVKM. The CDR3 totals 12 residues. The CDR3 DNA reads TGTGCCAGTAGACAGGCGAACTATGGCTACACCTTC. Translated, it gives CASRQANYGYTF.

V usage is TRBV9 and J usage is TRBJ2-2, with 11 bases identical to TRBD2. V shed 2 bases and J 2 bases; nucleotides not matched to a gene: 8. This CDR3 has 18 amino acids. Looked up from germline, CDR1 is SGDLS and CDR2 is YYNGEE. CDR3 bases: TGTGCCAGCAGCGTCGCCCCGGGACTAGCGGTTAACACCGGGGAGCTGTTTTTT. Protein product: CASSVAPGLAVNTGELFF.

The chain employs TRBV7-9 and TRBJ2-3; possible D gene TRBD2, 7 bases. This CDR3 has 16 amino acids. Trimming stripped 0 bases from V and 6 bases from J, with 16 bases between. The germline V gene encodes CDR1 SEHNR and CDR2 FQNEAQ (reference sequence). The CDR3 region has the DNA TGTGCCAGCAGCTTAGCGTACGCGGGGGCGGTCGATACGCAGTATTTT. Its protein is CASSLAYAGAVDTQYF.

The V gene is TRBV4-3, the J gene TRBJ1-6, with unresolved D. Germline CDR1 and CDR2: LGHNA and YSLEER. The CDR3 has 19 amino acids. Trimming left V 0 bases short and J 4 bases short, with 19 bases between. The CDR3 spells CASSQEISTQPEYNSPLHF. CDR3 nucleotides: TGCGCCAGCAGCCAAGAAATCTCCACCCAACCGGAGTATAATTCACCCCTCCACTTT.

This clonotype was seen only a few times. The J gene is TRBJ1-2, the V gene TRBV28; D gene unclear. V lost 6 bases, J lost 4 bases, and 15 bases lay in between. The CDR3 sequence is 14 residues long. Germline V gives CDR1 MDHEN, CDR2 SYDVKM. CDR3 in amino acids: CASSPIDPIYGYTF. The CDR3 DNA follows: TGTGCCAGCAGCCCCATCGACCCCATCTATGGCTACACCTTC.

The J gene is TRBJ1-2, the V gene TRBV6-5; 9 bases agree with TRBD1. The J segment lost 4 bases and the V segment lost 5 bases, leaving 8 bases of the junction unmatched. The CDR3 consists of 15 residues. Germline lookup yields CDR1 MNHEY and CDR2 SVGAGI. The CDR3 DNA reads TGTGCCAGCAGTACGGGACAGGGTTTCTCCTATGGCTACACCTTC. This sequence encodes CASSTGQGFSYGYTF.

The chain links TRBV28 to TRBJ2-5; weak D call: TRBD1 (8 bases). V dropped 6 bases and J dropped 3 bases, with 20 bases sitting between them. This CDR3 region has 16 residues. Germline CDR1 reads MDHEN; CDR2 reads SYDVKM. CDR3 amino acids: CASSSPQGGLKETQYF. CDR3 DNA: TGTGCCAGCAGCTCCCCACAGGGGGGGTTGAAAGAGACCCAGTACTTC.

This clonotype was found once. The chain recombines TRBV7-9 with TRBJ2-3; no definite D call. The CDR3 runs 15 residues. Germline V gene data show CDR1 as SEHNR and CDR2 as FQNEAQ (reference sequence). V gave up 1 base and J gave up 1 base, with 9 bases separating them. CDR3 nucleotide sequence: TGTGCCAGCAGCTTAGTACAATGGGGCACAGATACGCAGTATTTT. Its protein product is CASSLVQWGTDTQYF.

The chain carries TRBV20-1 and TRBJ2-1; the D gene is possibly TRBD2 (6 bases). The closer fit of TRBJ2-7 to the DNA end suggests the J call may be wrong. CDR1 is DFQATT and CDR2 is SNEGSKA in the germline V gene (reference sequence). This CDR3 has 16 amino acids. The CDR3 region is CSPSPAGASSYNEQYF. CDR3 in DNA: TGCAGTCCTTCCCCAGCGGGCGCTAGCTCCTACAATGAGCAGTACTTC.

This chain uses TRBV20-1 with TRBJ2-7, with TRBD1 as a possible D gene (7 bases). The J call may be incorrect, as the DNA end agrees better with TRBJ2-5. The CDR3 is 16 amino acids. CDR1 and CDR2 from the germline V gene are DFQATT and SNEGSKA (reference sequence). The CDR3 DNA sequence: TGCAGTGCTAGAGATGCTGCTAGCGAAGGGGGCGGGACCCAGTACTTC. It translates to CSARDAASEGGGTQYF.

This clonotype was picked up a small number of times. The chain is built from TRBV12-3 or TRBV12-4 and TRBJ2-3; D gene uncertain. The CDR3 loop spans 11 amino acids. With 6 bases removed from V and 2 bases from J, the gap between germline ends came to 3 bases. In nucleotides, the CDR3 is TGTGCCAGCAGAGACACAGATACGCAGTATTTT. Its protein is CASRDTDTQYF.

The chain recombines TRBV27 with TRBJ2-7; 9 bases are a match to TRBD2. Germline V gene sequence: CDR1 MNHEY, CDR2 SMNVEV (reference sequence). The CDR3 contains 15 residues. The trim removed 6 bases at V and 1 base at J, leaving 7 bases unmatched. CDR3 sequence reads: CASSLKRGDSYEQYF. CDR3 nucleotide sequence: TGTGCCAGCAGCCTCAAGCGGGGGGATTCCTACGAGCAGTACTTC.

The gene calls are TRBV7-2 and TRBJ2-7; TRBD2 aligns across 10 bases. The DNA end is more similar to TRBJ2-5, so the J call may be wrong. The CDR3 consists of 16 residues. In germline, CDR1 is SGHTA, CDR2 FQGNSA. The CDR3 here is CASSRRLAGAVGTQYF. CDR3 nucleotide sequence: TGTGCCAGCAGTCGCCGGCTAGCGGGAGCAGTTGGGACCCAGTACTTC.

The chain recombines TRBV2 with TRBJ2-2; TRBD1 matches at 8 bases. V shed 7 bases, J shed 5 bases, and the junction held 9 bases outside the gene matches. Per the germline V gene, CDR1 is SNHLY and CDR2 is FYNNEI. CDR3 length: 15 residues. CDR3 DNA: TGTGCCAGCATCCCCAGACAGGGGCGAACCGGGGAGCTGTTTTTT. This translates into CASIPRQGRTGELFF.

CDR3 sequence reads: CASNYFIRQRKGNTEAFF. The CDR3 bases are TGTGCCAGCAACTACTTCATTCGACAGAGGAAGGGGAACACTGAAGCTTTCTTT. J is TRBJ1-1 and V is TRBV6-5; weak D call: TRBD1 (5 bases). Germline V gene data show CDR1 as MNHEY and CDR2 as SVGAGI. CDR3 length: 18 amino acids. The V end was cut by 7 bases, the J end by 1 base, with 25 bases between.

This clonotype was seen just once. V and J are TRBV4-3 and TRBJ2-6; TRBD1 matches 8 bases. The germline V gene has CDR1 LGHNA and CDR2 YSLEER. CDR3 length: 18 residues. J gave up 7 bases and V 0 bases, and 11 bases lay outside the gene matches. For the CDR3, the DNA is TGCGCCAGCAGCCAAGAAGCCAGGGGGCAAAGAAGTGCCAACGTCCTGACTTTC. It translates to CASSQEARGQRSANVLTF.